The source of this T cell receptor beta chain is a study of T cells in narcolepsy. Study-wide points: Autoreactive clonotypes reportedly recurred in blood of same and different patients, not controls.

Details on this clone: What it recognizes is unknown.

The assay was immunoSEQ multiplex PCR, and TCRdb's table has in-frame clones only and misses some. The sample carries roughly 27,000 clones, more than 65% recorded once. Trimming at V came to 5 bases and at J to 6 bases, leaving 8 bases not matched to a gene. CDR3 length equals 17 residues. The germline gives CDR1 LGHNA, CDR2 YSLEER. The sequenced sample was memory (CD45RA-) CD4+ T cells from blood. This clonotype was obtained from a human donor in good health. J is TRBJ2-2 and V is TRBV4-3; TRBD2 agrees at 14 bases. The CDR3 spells CASSTRLAGGRAGELFF. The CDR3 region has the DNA TGCGCCAGCAGCACCCGACTAGCGGGGGGGCGTGCCGGGGAGCTGTTTTTT.